These 2 T cell receptor beta chains share one sample of origin, sequenced in a study of T cell repertoires in cytomegalovirus infection. TCRdb reanalysed the reads using MiXCR and keeps one entry per CDR3 protein. The sample has approximately 500,000 distinct CDR3 sequences, about 11% seen once. Sequencing was performed on PBMCs. The receptors derive from a human donor in good health (CMV status not recorded). Some clones in this sample may be carry-over from other donors' samples.

The table lists this clonotype with many counts. The rearrangement links TRBV19 to TRBJ1-1; the match to TRBD1 covers 8 bases. V lost 4 bases, J lost 8 bases, and 6 bases stayed unmatched. From germline, CDR1 is LNHDA and CDR2 SQIVND (reference sequence). The CDR3 length is 13 residues. The chain's CDR3 is CASSTRGLNEAFF. The CDR3 bases are TGTGCCAGTAGTACCAGGGGGCTGAACGAAGCTTTCTTT.

V usage is TRBV19 and J usage is TRBJ1-1; 8 bases agree with TRBD1. J gave up 4 bases and V 10 bases, and 8 bases lay outside the gene matches. The CDR3 totals 13 residues. CDR1 and CDR2 (germline): LNHDA, SQIVND (reference sequence). The CDR3 loop is CAIRRTGGTEAFF. The CDR3 region has the DNA TGTGCCATCAGGAGAACAGGGGGCACTGAAGCTTTCTTT.